This T cell receptor (beta chain) was sequenced during a study of T-cell reconstitution after alpha-beta-depleted transplantation in children. The CDR3 consists of 15 residues. V was pared by 4 bases and J by 0 bases, with 9 bases between. Germline assignment: CDR1 SGHTA and CDR2 FQGNSA. This clonotype was found many times. This sample's TCRbeta library carried unique molecular identifier barcodes. TCRdb ran MiXCR on the PCR reads and lists one entry per CDR3 protein. This sample has some 490,000 distinct CDR3 sequences; approximately 13% occur once, and the top ten carry less than 6.5%. This sequence joins TRBV7-2 and TRBJ2-2, with D maybe TRBD2 (5 bases). The receptor was derived from a human donor who donated a stem cell graft to a child with combined immunodeficiency. Material: PBMCs from the stem cell graft donor, obtained from the stem cell graft. CDR3 sequence (DNA): TGTGCCAGCAGCTCGGACTTTGCGAACACCGGGGAGCTGTTTTTT. Translation gives CASSSDFANTGELFF.